Presented here are 31 T cell receptor beta chains from one specimen sequenced in a study of CD8 T cells in ankylosing spondylitis. Overall study findings and caveats: What seemed typical of ankylosing spondylitis blood was a TCR beta motif built from 8 or 9 highly homologous variants.

TCRdb redid the calling of the 5' RACE reads with MiXCR, one entry per CDR3 protein. Of 350,000 to 550,000 distinct CDR3 sequences listed, 25% to 30% were seen once; the top ten hold approximately 1%. Antigens of these TCRs are unknown. The specimen was blood, either unsorted or a sorted T cell fraction (not recorded which). The receptors shown here come from a male donor with ankylosing spondylitis.

This clonotype was counted only a few times. The chain has TRBV20-1 and TRBJ1-3; D uncertain. V was cut by 0 bases and J by 0 bases, with 9 bases left in between. Germline V gene sequence: CDR1 DFQATT, CDR2 SNEGSKA (reference sequence). This CDR3 spans 15 amino acids. The CDR3 loop is CSARDPAYSGNTIYF. Here the CDR3 DNA reads TGCAGTGCTAGAGATCCGGCTTACTCTGGAAACACCATATATTTT.

The chain combines TRBV20-1 with TRBJ2-3; 9 positions match TRBD2. The CDR3 spans 15 residues. Germline V gives CDR1 DFQATT, CDR2 SNEGSKA (reference sequence). J was trimmed by 5 bases and V by 1 base; bases with no gene match: 7. The CDR3 protein is CSARGAGGPGDTQYF. The CDR3 DNA follows: TGCAGTGCTAGAGGCGCGGGAGGGCCGGGAGATACGCAGTATTTT.

The sample holds a few counts of this clonotype. The chain is built from TRBV11-2 and TRBJ2-3; 8 bases map to TRBD1. The ends lost 2 bases at V and 4 bases at J; junction bases unmatched: 5. CDR1 is SGHAT and CDR2 is FQNNGV in the germline V gene. There are 15 residues in the CDR3. The CDR3 spells CASSLSVDRADTQYF. The CDR3 bases are TGTGCCAGCAGCTTATCCGTGGACAGGGCAGATACGCAGTATTTT.

The chain carries TRBV5-1 and TRBJ1-1; D might be TRBD1 (5 bases). The V gene lost 0 bases and the J gene lost 11 bases, with 11 bases spanning the gap. The length of the CDR3 is 12 residues. CDR1 and CDR2 from the germline V gene are SGHRS and YFSETQ. The CDR3 loop is CASSLGGEGAFF. In DNA, the CDR3 is TGCGCCAGCAGCTTGGGAGGGGAAGGGGCTTTCTTT.

The V and J genes are TRBV5-1 and TRBJ2-3; D possibly uses TRBD1 or TRBD2 (5 bases each). Per germline, CDR1 SGHRS and CDR2 YFSETQ. This CDR3 is built from 16 residues. The V end was cut by 4 bases, the J end by 4 bases, with 19 bases between. The CDR3 bases are TGCGCCAGCAGCCCAGGTCGGGGATGGGGCTCAGATACGCAGTATTTT. As protein: CASSPGRGWGSDTQYF.

The rearrangement links TRBV18 to TRBJ1-5, with D perhaps matching TRBD1 (5 bases). This CDR3 is built from 14 residues. V was trimmed by 4 bases and J by 4 bases, leaving 11 bases between them. Germline-derived CDR1 and CDR2 are KGHSH and LQKENI. CDR3 protein: CASSRTGVNQPQHF. The CDR3 DNA reads as TGTGCCAGCTCACGAACAGGAGTTAATCAGCCCCAGCATTTT.

The chain combines TRBV20-1 with TRBJ2-5, with TRBD2 matching 7 bases. Unmatched junction bases numbered 9, after V lost 5 bases and J lost 0 bases. Looked up from germline, CDR1 is DFQATT and CDR2 is SNEGSKA (reference sequence). The CDR3 covers 15 residues. The CDR3 nucleotides are TGCAGTGCTGGTCTTTTAGCGGGTAACCAAGAGACCCAGTACTTC. Residues: CSAGLLAGNQETQYF.

In DNA, the CDR3 is TGCGCCAGCAGCGACCCCTGGTCAGATACGCAGTATTTT. It encodes CASSDPWSDTQYF. This rearrangement joins TRBV5-1 to TRBJ2-3; no definite D call. Germline CDR1 is SGHRS and CDR2 is YFSETQ. V was pared by 4 bases and J by 4 bases, with 10 bases between. The length of the CDR3 is 13 residues.

There are a few counts of this clonotype. The chain uses TRBV20-1 and TRBJ2-1; a weak D match, TRBD2 (6 bases). CDR3 length: 14 residues. V was trimmed by 6 bases and J by 0 bases, leaving 12 bases between them. The V gene's germline CDR1 is DFQATT and CDR2 SNEGSKA (reference sequence). CDR3 sequence (DNA): TGCAGTGCCGCAGGAGGGAGCTCCTACAATGAGCAGTTCTTC. It translates to CSAAGGSSYNEQFF.

In its sample, this clonotype was seen a few times. The chain is built from TRBV10-3 and TRBJ2-1; D perhaps matches TRBD2 (6 bases). The CDR3 extends over 15 amino acids. V was cut by 8 bases and J by 0 bases, with 14 bases left in between. Germline V gene lookup returns CDR1 ENHRY and CDR2 SYGVKD. This CDR3 is CAISVEGHSYNEQFF. The CDR3 DNA reads TGTGCCATCTCAGTGGAGGGGCACTCCTACAATGAGCAGTTCTTC.

The DNA of the CDR3 is TGTGCCAGCAGCCCTCGCCCTAGCCGAGACACAGATACGCAGTATTTT. Translating gives CASSPRPSRDTDTQYF. This chain links TRBV7-9 with TRBJ2-3; D possibly corresponds to TRBD2 (5 bases). The CDR3 is 16 amino acids. Germline values: CDR1 SEHNR, CDR2 FQNEAQ (reference sequence). V was trimmed by 5 bases and J by 2 bases, leaving 17 bases between them.

This clonotype was counted a few times. The chain is built from TRBV5-1 and TRBJ2-1; 7 nucleotides match TRBD1. This CDR3 is 16 amino acids long. The junction had 12 bases not matched to a gene; V was cut back by 5 bases and J by 4 bases. Germline V CDR1 and CDR2: SGHRS, YFSETQ. The CDR3 DNA is TGCGCCAGCAGACCCCCCGACAGGGAGAAATACAATGAGCAGTTCTTC. This sequence encodes CASRPPDREKYNEQFF.

Only a few counts were recorded for this clonotype. The chain couples TRBV15 to TRBJ2-7; 7 positions match TRBD1. This CDR3 comprises 13 residues. With V trimmed by 2 bases and J by 5 bases, 3 bases remained unmatched. Germline CDR1 reads LNHNV; CDR2 reads YYDKDF (reference sequence). In DNA, the CDR3 is TGTGCCACCAGCAGACAGGGGGTTAACGAGCAGTACGTC. It codes for CATSRQGVNEQYV.

The J gene is TRBJ2-6, the V gene TRBV5-1, with 12 bases aligning to TRBD1. CDR1 and CDR2 from the germline V gene are SGHRS and YFSETQ. Losses at the gene ends were 4 bases for V and 4 bases for J; bases not matched to a gene: 6. CDR3 length: 17 residues. The CDR3, as DNA: TGCGCCAGCAGCCCGGGACAGGGGGCGCCCGGGGCCAACGTCCTGACTTTC. Its protein is CASSPGQGAPGANVLTF.

The chain carries TRBV20-1 and TRBJ2-7; D is undetermined. CDR1 and CDR2 from the germline V gene are DFQATT and SNEGSKA (reference sequence). Trimming took off 3 bases at V and 7 bases at J, with 13 bases between the two ends. This CDR3 spans 12 amino acids. CDR3 nucleotide sequence: TGCAGTGCTAGTGGGATGGGCTTTGAGCAGTACTTC. It yields the protein CSASGMGFEQYF.

The rearrangement uses TRBV11-2 and TRBJ2-3; TRBD1 agrees at 7 bases. The germline CDR1 and CDR2 sequences are SGHAT and FQNNGV. CDR3 length: 14 amino acids. J lost 6 bases, V lost 0 bases, and 3 bases had no gene match. CDR3 DNA: TGTGCCAGCAGCTTAGATCCGACAGGGGATACGCAGTATTTT. Translation gives CASSLDPTGDTQYF.

CDR3 sequence: CASSESGGVGDSPLHF. Here the CDR3 DNA reads TGCGCCAGCAGTGAGTCTGGCGGGGTCGGAGATTCACCCCTCCACTTT. J is TRBJ1-6 and V is TRBV10-2; D unresolved. Trimming cost V 0 bases and J 8 bases, with 14 bases left between them. Per germline, CDR1 WSHSY and CDR2 SAAADI. The CDR3 extends over 16 amino acids.

This clonotype was counted many times. V usage is TRBV24-1 and J usage is TRBJ2-1, with 8 bases that match TRBD2. The length of the CDR3 is 15 residues. Losses at the gene ends were 6 bases for V and 6 bases for J; bases not matched to a gene: 9. The germline V gene has CDR1 KGHDR and CDR2 SFDVKD. CDR3 coding DNA: TGTGCCACCAGTCCTCCGGGACTAGGGGGCAATGAGCAGTTCTTC. This translates into CATSPPGLGGNEQFF.

This clonotype has only a few counts. CDR3 amino acids: CSAPGQGGYMELFF. As DNA, the CDR3 is TGCAGTGCCCCAGGGCAGGGGGGGTATATGGAGCTGTTTTTT. This rearrangement joins TRBV20-1 to TRBJ2-2, with D perhaps matching TRBD1 or TRBD2 (7 bases each). The germline V gene has CDR1 DFQATT and CDR2 SNEGSKA (reference sequence). This CDR3 has 14 amino acids. V lost 6 bases and J 10 bases, leaving 21 bases between the germline ends.

The rearrangement links TRBV6-2 or TRBV6-3 to TRBJ2-3; D gene uncertain. Germline assignment: CDR1 MNHEY and CDR2 SVGEGT. This CDR3 has 16 amino acids. Trimming left V 2 bases short and J 0 bases short, with 12 bases between. CDR3 in DNA: TGTGCCAGCAGTTACCAAGGCCCAAGGAGCACAGATACGCAGTATTTT. Translation gives CASSYQGPRSTDTQYF.

This clonotype was counted ten times or more. The chain uses TRBV20-1 and TRBJ2-1; TRBD2 matches at 12 bases. Germline values: CDR1 DFQATT, CDR2 SNEGSKA (reference sequence). J gave up 0 bases and V 5 bases, and 2 bases lay outside the gene matches. This CDR3 has 15 residues. The CDR3 loop reads CSASTSGSSYNEQFF. Written as DNA, the CDR3 is TGCAGTGCTTCGACTAGCGGGAGCTCCTACAATGAGCAGTTCTTC.

In its sample, this clonotype was seen a few times. The chain uses TRBV5-1 and TRBJ2-2; D not resolved. Trimming removed 6 bases at V and 4 bases at J, with 13 bases between. The CDR3 loop spans 14 amino acids. In germline, CDR1 is SGHRS, CDR2 YFSETQ. The CDR3 here is CASIPGPRTGELFF. The CDR3 DNA sequence: TGCGCCAGCATCCCGGGCCCCCGCACCGGGGAGCTGTTTTTT.

A few counts support this clonotype. V usage is TRBV14 and J usage is TRBJ2-6; D is ambiguous. Between the trimmed V and J ends, which lost 5 bases and 0 bases, there was a span of 8 bases. In germline, CDR1 is SGHDN, CDR2 FVKESK. CDR3 length: 15 amino acids. DNA of the CDR3: TGTGCCAGCAGCTCACAGCTCTCTGGGGCCAACGTCCTGACTTTC. Its protein is CASSSQLSGANVLTF.

This clonotype was seen a few times. This chain's CDR3 is CSVPRDGMNTEAFF. CDR3 bases: TGCAGCGTTCCCCGGGACGGTATGAACACTGAAGCTTTCTTT. The chain has TRBV29-1 and TRBJ1-1; maybe TRBD1 (5 bases). V dropped 5 bases and J dropped 0 bases, with 13 bases sitting between them. The germline V gene encodes CDR1 SQVTM and CDR2 ANQGSEA. This CDR3 has 14 amino acids.

The rearrangement uses TRBV20-1 and TRBJ2-2; perhaps TRBD2 as D (6 bases). Per germline, CDR1 DFQATT and CDR2 SNEGSKA (reference sequence). This CDR3 comprises 16 residues. With 0 bases removed from V and 5 bases from J, the gap between germline ends came to 16 bases. The CDR3 sequence is CSAREPNVGGTGELFF. DNA for the CDR3: TGCAGTGCTAGAGAGCCCAATGTCGGAGGGACCGGGGAGCTGTTTTTT.

The V and J genes are TRBV5-1 and TRBJ2-3; the match to TRBD1 covers 9 bases. V was pared by 3 bases and J by 3 bases, with 5 bases of the junction left unmatched. Germline values: CDR1 SGHRS, CDR2 YFSETQ. The CDR3 has 15 amino acids. CDR3 nucleotide sequence: TGCGCCAGCAGCTCAGGGACAGGGCCTACAGATACGCAGTATTTT. It encodes CASSSGTGPTDTQYF.

V usage is TRBV24-1 and J usage is TRBJ2-1, with a possible D match to TRBD1 (5 bases). The CDR3 has 12 residues. Germline V gene data show CDR1 as KGHDR and CDR2 as SFDVKD. The V end lost 6 bases, the J end lost 4 bases, and 6 bases lay between the germline ends. The CDR3 reads CATSHRYNEQFF. The DNA of the CDR3 is TGTGCCACCAGTCACAGGTACAATGAGCAGTTCTTC.

The chain combines TRBV13 with TRBJ2-5; 12 positions match TRBD1. V lost 10 bases to trimming and J lost 4 bases; unmatched junction nucleotides: 13. From germline, CDR1 is PRHDT and CDR2 FYEKMQ (reference sequence). The CDR3 covers 16 residues. The DNA for the CDR3 is TGTGCCAACACTAGAAGGGACAGGGGGCGCCCAGAGACCCAGTACTTC. Translation gives CANTRRDRGRPETQYF.

This chain's CDR3 is CASSPTWGEETQYF. DNA for the CDR3: TGTGCCAGCAGTCCCACCTGGGGCGAAGAGACCCAGTACTTC. This rearrangement joins TRBV3-1 to TRBJ2-5, with D tentatively TRBD1 (5 bases). Trimming pared 6 bases from V and 3 bases from J, leaving 14 bases between. The CDR3 loop spans 14 amino acids. In germline, CDR1 is LGHDT, CDR2 YNNKEL (reference sequence).

Only a few counts were recorded for this clonotype. V is TRBV7-9 and J is TRBJ1-2; TRBD1 matches 10 bases. CDR1 is SEHNR, CDR2 FQNEAQ, per germline (reference sequence). This CDR3 has 15 residues. The V and J ends lost 5 bases and 4 bases, in that order; junction bases with no gene match: 7. The CDR3 DNA sequence: TGTGCCAGCAGCCGAGAGACAGGGGGCCCCTATGGCTACACCTTC. This codes for CASSRETGGPYGYTF.

This chain links TRBV12-3 or TRBV12-4 with TRBJ2-7; 12 positions agree with TRBD1. CDR3 length: 15 residues. V was clipped by 3 bases and J by 4 bases; unmatched bases: 4. The CDR3, as DNA: TGTGCCAGCAGTTTGGGACAGGGGGCGCTTTACGAGCAGTACTTC. The encoded protein is CASSLGQGALYEQYF.